This TCR beta chain was identified in a study of blood T cell repertoires in COVID-19. The data were produced by immunoSEQ multiplex PCR, yet TCRdb's version contains in-frame clones alone and is incomplete. The sample carries around 150,000 clones, about 86% recorded once. The CDR3 extends over 14 amino acids. J was trimmed by 4 bases and V by 7 bases; bases with no gene match: 9. Germline CDR1 reads SGHRS; CDR2 reads YFSETQ. The genes are TRBV5-1 and TRBJ2-5; 8 nucleotides match TRBD1. Specimen: peripheral blood. This sequence originates from a man aged 60 to 69 with acute or convalescent COVID-19. The CDR3 spells CASQGQAMGETQYF. Here the CDR3 DNA reads TGCGCCAGCCAGGGACAGGCAATGGGAGAGACCCAGTACTTC.